The clone carrying this TCR beta chain has just a few counts. A J-beta primer mix and a sample-barcoded 5' primer were used in a second PCR of roughly 6 to 11 cycles. Via MiXCR, TCRdb re-called the 5' RACE reads, giving one row per CDR3 protein. The top ten hold 10% to 12% of the sample, which has approximately 1.5 million distinct CDR3 sequences, roughly 32% seen once. This specimen comes from a study of blood T cells in healthy people across ages. Trimming cost V 7 bases and J 5 bases, with 9 bases left between them. The CDR3 is 11 residues long. CDR1 and CDR2 (germline): SQVTM, ANQGSEA. This chain links TRBV29-1 with TRBJ2-1; D may correspond to TRBD1 or TRBD2 (6 bases each). Sequenced sample: blood. This TCR derives from a young woman in good health. Here the CDR3 reads CSGGAHNEQFF. The CDR3 DNA is TGCAGCGGGGGGGCCCACAATGAGCAGTTCTTC.